The 2 T cell receptor beta chains listed next were all sequenced from one sample in a study of blood T cell repertoires in COVID-19. The repertoire was sequenced with immunoSEQ multiplex PCR; TCRdb's copy has only in-frame clones and lacks some. The table has 120,000 to 150,000 clones, about nine tenths seen once. Sequences were obtained from peripheral blood. The receptors shown here come from a human donor in a cohort sampled during active COVID-19.

The chain joins TRBV15 to TRBJ2-3; D might be TRBD1 (5 bases). Germline CDR1 reads LNHNV; CDR2 reads YYDKDF (reference sequence). The CDR3 is made up of 17 amino acids. V was shortened by 0 bases and J by 0 bases, with 13 bases between the two germline ends. The CDR3 DNA reads TGTGCCACCAGCAGAGATTACGGCGGACAAAGCACAGATACGCAGTATTTT. Protein: CATSRDYGGQSTDTQYF. The variable domain in full, completed from reference TRBV15 and TRBJ2-3, reads DAMVIQNPRYQVTQFGKPVTLSCSQTLNHNVMYWYQQKSSQAPKLLFHYYDKDFNNEADTPDNFQSRRPNTSFCFLDIRSPGLGDTAMYLCATSRDYGGQSTDTQYFGPGTRLTVL.

The genes are TRBV6-5 and TRBJ1-1, with 7 bases matching TRBD1. CDR1 MNHEY and CDR2 SVGAGI come from the germline V gene. The ends lost 0 bases at V and 5 bases at J; junction bases unmatched: 6. The CDR3 loop spans 15 amino acids. In nucleotides, the CDR3 is TGTGCCAGCAGTTACTCGTTGCCAGGGGGTACTGAAGCTTTCTTT. It is translated as CASSYSLPGGTEAFF.